The source of this TCR beta chain is a study of cytomegalovirus exposure and HLA in healthy donors. Whole-study context: A previous analysis identified 95 million to 140 million unique TCR beta sequences derived from approximately 190 million T cells. Notes on the study in general: Available immune exposure information was restricted to CMV serostatus only.

For this clone: Its antigen is still unknown.

Between the trimmed V and J ends, which lost 1 base and 0 bases, there was a span of 10 bases. CDR3 length: 15 amino acids. From germline, CDR1 is SGHAT and CDR2 FQNNGV. Primers included in the PCR were 60 Vbeta and 13 Jbeta primers. Sequenced by immunoSEQ multiplex PCR; TCRdb stores in-frame clones only, minus some. The sample has 150,000 to 200,000 clones, roughly 76% seen once. Sequenced sample: PBMCs. The genes are TRBV11-2 and TRBJ2-7; the D gene is possibly TRBD1 (5 bases). This TCR derives from a human donor in good health. The CDR3 spells CASSLVDRSSYEQYF. CDR3 DNA sequence: TGTGCCAGCAGCTTAGTTGACAGAAGCTCCTACGAGCAGTACTTC.